The 16 T cell receptor beta chains in this list originate from one sample, sequenced in a study of shared clonotypes between healthy human individuals. Terminally differentiated effector memory CD45RA+ cells were excluded by CCR7 positive selection of CD45RO-negative cells. Clones were sequenced by immunoSEQ multiplex PCR, and TCRdb holds only the in-frame ones, with some missing. The table records roughly 2 million clones, about 95% of them present only once. What was sequenced was naive CD8+ T cells sorted from blood. These receptor sequences come from a man between 18 and 29 years old in good health.

Here the CDR3 DNA reads TGTGCCAGCAGCTTAGTTGGGGGAGATGGTGGCTACACCTTC. It codes for CASSLVGGDGGYTF. This chain links TRBV13 with TRBJ1-2, with a weak D call TRBD1 (5 bases). Trimming removed 1 base at V and 7 bases at J, with 13 bases between. Per germline, CDR1 PRHDT and CDR2 FYEKMQ (reference sequence). The CDR3 runs 14 residues.

J is TRBJ2-5 and V is TRBV7-9; possibly TRBD2 for D (6 bases). The CDR3 is 15 amino acids. Germline V gene data show CDR1 as SEHNR and CDR2 as FQNEAQ (reference sequence). V dropped 5 bases and J dropped 1 base, with 14 bases sitting between them. This CDR3 is CASSPGLLPQETQYF. CDR3 nucleotide sequence: TGTGCCAGCAGCCCAGGACTACTCCCCCAAGAGACCCAGTACTTC.

As concerns this clone: The same CDR3 can be traced to other DNA sequences in this sample. The rearrangement joins TRBV27 to TRBJ2-3, with D tentatively TRBD2 (5 bases). V shed 4 bases and J shed 6 bases, with 5 bases lying between them. CDR1 and CDR2 (germline): MNHEY, SMNVEV (reference sequence). This CDR3 contains 11 residues. The chain's CDR3 is CASSSGDTQYF. The CDR3 DNA follows: TGTGCCAGCAGTTCGGGGGATACGCAGTATTTT.

This clone came up once. The same CDR3 is also encoded by other DNA sequences in this sample. The V call is TRBV7-6, the J call TRBJ1-1; no clear D. CDR1 and CDR2 from the germline V gene are SGHVS and FNYEAQ. The CDR3 covers 13 residues. V shed 1 base and J shed 2 bases, with 5 bases lying between them. The CDR3 sequence: CASSLGANTEAFF. CDR3 in DNA: TGTGCCAGCAGCTTAGGGGCCAACACTGAAGCTTTCTTT.

V usage is TRBV7-6 and J usage is TRBJ2-1; 10 bases are a match to TRBD2. V shed 3 bases, J shed 1 base, and the junction held 9 bases outside the gene matches. CDR3 size: 18 residues. Germline V gene sequence: CDR1 SGHVS, CDR2 FNYEAQ. CDR3 protein: CASSFGTSAPISYNEQFF. The CDR3 region has the DNA TGTGCCAGCAGCTTTGGGACTAGCGCTCCAATTTCCTACAATGAGCAGTTCTTC.

Regarding this clone: In the same sample, other DNA sequences code for this CDR3. CDR3 bases: TGTGCCAGCAGCTTAACAGGGGGCGGGGAGCAGTACTTC. Protein product: CASSLTGGGEQYF. The chain combines TRBV5-4 with TRBJ2-7, with 9 positions matching TRBD1. CDR3 size: 13 residues. Germline V gives CDR1 SGHNT, CDR2 YYREEE (reference sequence). V gave up 2 bases and J gave up 7 bases; unmatched junction bases: 4.

The chain recombines TRBV6-1 with TRBJ2-7; the match to TRBD1 covers 9 bases. This CDR3 contains 15 residues. CDR1 is MNHNS and CDR2 is SASEGT in the germline V gene. J gave up 2 bases and V 4 bases, and 6 bases lay outside the gene matches. The CDR3, as DNA: TGTGCCAGCAGTGTCGGACAGGGGCCAACCTACGAGCAGTACTTC. Translating gives CASSVGQGPTYEQYF.

The genes are TRBV2 and TRBJ2-3, with D perhaps matching TRBD1 (5 bases). This CDR3 has 16 residues. Germline CDR1 SNHLY, CDR2 FYNNEI. V lost 6 bases, J lost 6 bases, and 22 bases lay in between. CDR3 loop: CASSPKLGRAVDTQYF. The CDR3 DNA reads TGTGCCAGCAGCCCTAAGTTGGGCAGGGCGGTTGATACGCAGTATTTT.

The rearrangement uses TRBV21-1 and TRBJ2-1; the table's D call, TRBD2, was not checked against the DNA. TRBV21-1 is an annotated pseudogene. This CDR3 is built from 18 residues. The CDR3, as DNA: TGTGCCAGCAGCAATTGCGGCGGGGGAAACTTCTCCTACAATGAGCAGTTCTTC. Translating it yields CASSNCGGGNFSYNEQFF.

V is TRBV29-1 and J is TRBJ2-1; D gene ambiguous. V lost 4 bases, J lost 0 bases, and 13 bases lay in between. CDR1 is SQVTM and CDR2 is ANQGSEA in the germline V gene. The CDR3 spans 15 residues. The CDR3 is CSVVSDSSSYNEQFF. For the CDR3, the DNA is TGCAGCGTTGTGTCGGATTCAAGCTCCTACAATGAGCAGTTCTTC.

This clone was observed once. CDR3 region: CASSDGINTEAFF. CDR3 DNA: TGTGCCAGCAGTGACGGTATTAACACTGAAGCTTTCTTT. The J gene is TRBJ1-1, the V gene TRBV6-4, with D unresolved. Germline-derived CDR1 and CDR2 are MRHNA and SNTAGT. The CDR3 has 13 residues. Trimming removed 2 bases from V and 2 bases from J, with 6 bases in between.

The chain is built from TRBV7-9 and TRBJ2-5; tentative D call: TRBD1 (6 bases). Germline V gene lookup returns CDR1 SEHNR and CDR2 FQNEAQ (reference sequence). Between the trimmed V and J ends, which lost 2 bases and 6 bases, there was a span of 16 bases. This CDR3 is built from 15 residues. CDR3 sequence reads: CASSLPRTVGKTQYF. The CDR3 DNA is TGTGCCAGCAGCTTACCCCGGACAGTCGGAAAGACCCAGTACTTC.

As concerns this clone: Other DNA variants within this sample encode the same CDR3. The J gene is TRBJ2-7, the V gene TRBV4-1; no definite D call. Deletions cut 1 base from V and 2 bases from J, with 3 bases between. The germline gives CDR1 MGHRA, CDR2 YSYEKL. This CDR3 comprises 12 residues. CDR3 protein: CASSQVPYEQYF. The DNA for the CDR3 is TGCGCCAGCAGCCAAGTTCCCTACGAGCAGTACTTC.

About this clone itself: Other nucleotide sequences from this sample produce the same CDR3. The chain is built from TRBV10-3 and TRBJ1-1; TRBD1 might be the D (6 bases). The CDR3 has 14 amino acids. The germline V gene has CDR1 ENHRY and CDR2 SYGVKD. V gave up 2 bases and J gave up 2 bases, with 9 bases separating them. Written as DNA, the CDR3 is TGTGCCATCAGTGAGCTAGGGGGTAACACTGAAGCTTTCTTT. Its translation is CAISELGGNTEAFF.

This clone was detected once. The V and J genes are TRBV9 and TRBJ2-1; weak D call: TRBD2 (7 bases). V was cut by 0 bases and J by 8 bases, with 18 bases left in between. The CDR3 extends over 16 amino acids. Looked up from germline, CDR1 is SGDLS and CDR2 is YYNGEE. DNA of the CDR3: TGTGCCAGCAGCGTAGGGCTGGGGGCGGGAGTTTATGAGCAGTTCTTC. Translated, it gives CASSVGLGAGVYEQFF.

Turning to this clone: One end of the junction varies from germline; a read error may be responsible. The V gene is TRBV11-2, the J gene TRBJ2-5; 7 bases match TRBD1. CDR1 and CDR2 (germline): SGHAT, FQNNGV. The CDR3 extends over 14 amino acids. In DNA, the CDR3 is TGTACCAGCAGCCTGACAGGGCTGAAAGAGACCCAGTACTTC. It codes for CTSSLTGLKETQYF. Drawing the rest from reference TRBV11-2 and TRBJ2-5, the complete variable domain is EAGVAQSPRYKIIEKRQSVAFWCNPISGHATLYWYQQILGQGPKLLIQFQNNGVVDDSQLPKDRFSAERLKGVDSTLKIQPAKLEDSAVYLCTSSLTGLKETQYFGPGTRLLVL.